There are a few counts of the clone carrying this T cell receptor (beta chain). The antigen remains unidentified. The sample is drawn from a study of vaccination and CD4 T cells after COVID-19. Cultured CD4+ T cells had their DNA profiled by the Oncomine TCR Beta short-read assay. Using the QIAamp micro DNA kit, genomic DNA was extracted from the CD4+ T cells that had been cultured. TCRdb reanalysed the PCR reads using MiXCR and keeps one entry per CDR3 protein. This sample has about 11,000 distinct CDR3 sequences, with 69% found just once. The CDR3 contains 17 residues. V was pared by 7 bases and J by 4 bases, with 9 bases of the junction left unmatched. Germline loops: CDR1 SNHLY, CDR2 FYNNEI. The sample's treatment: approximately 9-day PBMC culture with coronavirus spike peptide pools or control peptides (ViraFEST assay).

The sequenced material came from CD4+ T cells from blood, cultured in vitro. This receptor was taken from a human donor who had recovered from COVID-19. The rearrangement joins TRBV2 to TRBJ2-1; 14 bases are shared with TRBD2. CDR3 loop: CASIPTGTSGGYNEQFF. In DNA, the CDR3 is TGTGCCAGCATTCCAACCGGGACTAGCGGGGGATACAATGAGCAGTTCTTC.